Listed below are T cell receptor beta chains from one sample, sequenced in a study of blood T cell repertoires in COVID-19. Clones were read by immunoSEQ multiplex PCR, and TCRdb kept only the in-frame ones, dropping some. The sample contains under 250,000 clones, 88% of which appear only once. The sample consisted of peripheral blood. These receptors came from a middle-aged man with acute or convalescent COVID-19. Each CDR3 is given with its conserved first and last residue. Each record gives: J gene, D gene, V gene, clone size, CDR3 protein, CDR3 DNA. A D gene is named only where the DNA matches it firmly. Expanded clones are given a class, and other clones once, few, many or no size at all.

>TRBJ1-2|TRBD1|TRBV3-1/TRBV3-2|NA
CASSPQQGAQGYTF
TGTGCCAGCAGCCCCCAACAGGGGGCGCAAGGCTACACCTTC
>TRBJ2-3|TRBD2|TRBV6-1|NA
CASSVGLAAPQDTQYF
TGTGCCAGCAGTGTAGGACTAGCGGCGCCCCAAGATACGCAGTATTTT
>TRBJ2-1|TRBD1|TRBV10-2|once
CASSAWDSRDNEQFF
TGCGCCAGCAGCGCTTGGGACAGTCGCGACAATGAGCAGTTCTTC
>TRBJ1-6|TRBD1|TRBV27|NA
CASSPGTGVSPLHF
TGTGCCAGCAGCCCGGGGACAGGAGTCTCACCCCTCCACTTT
>TRBJ2-6|NA|TRBV27|NA
CASKLSGANVLTF
TGTGCCAGCAAGCTCTCTGGGGCCAACGTCCTGACTTTC
>TRBJ1-1|TRBD1|TRBV4-1|NA
CASSLRTGVNTEAFF
TGCGCCAGCAGCCTTCGGACAGGGGTGAACACTGAAGCTTTCTTT
>TRBJ2-3|TRBD2|TRBV6-5|NA
CANTRGTRTDTQYF
TGTGCCAATACAAGGGGGACTAGGACAGATACGCAGTATTTT
>TRBJ1-5|TRBD1|TRBV15|NA
CATSRGDRVWDGQPQHF
TGTGCCACCAGCAGAGGGGACAGGGTGTGGGACGGTCAGCCCCAGCATTTT
>TRBJ2-2|TRBD1|TRBV29-1|NA
CSGKYGTGPTGELFF
TGCAGCGGCAAATACGGGACAGGGCCCACCGGGGAGCTGTTTTTT
>TRBJ2-7|TRBD1|TRBV19|NA
CASSPDRGRRYEQYF
TGTGCCAGTAGTCCTGACAGGGGACGCCGGTACGAGCAGTACTTC
>TRBJ1-2|NA|TRBV3-1/TRBV3-2|NA
CASSRLANYGYTF
TGTGCCAGCAGCCGGTTAGCTAACTATGGCTACACCTTC
>TRBJ2-4|TRBD1|TRBV15|NA
CATSRVGRGHRVGNIQYF
TGTGCCACCAGCAGAGTAGGCAGGGGGCATCGGGTTGGAAACATTCAGTACTTC
>TRBJ1-1|NA|TRBV6-5|NA
CASSHNTEAFF
TGTGCCAGCAGTCATAACACTGAAGCTTTCTTT
>TRBJ1-3|NA|TRBV9|NA
CASSGRAFSGNTIYF
TGTGCCAGCAGCGGGAGGGCTTTCTCTGGAAACACCATATATTTT
>TRBJ2-1|NA|TRBV28|NA
CASSLGRPQSSYNEQFF
TGTGCCAGCAGTTTGGGCAGGCCACAGAGCTCCTACAATGAGCAGTTCTTC
>TRBJ2-7|NA|TRBV4-1|NA
CASSQEGAGAAYEQYF
TGCGCCAGCAGCCAAGAAGGTGCAGGGGCGGCGTACGAGCAGTACTTC
>TRBJ2-1|TRBD1|TRBV11-2|NA
CASSTGQVNEQFF
TGTGCCAGCAGCACAGGACAGGTCAATGAGCAGTTCTTC
>TRBJ1-5|NA|TRBV27|NA
CASSPRGQPQHF
TGTGCCAGCAGTCCTAGGGGTCAGCCCCAGCATTTT
>TRBJ2-7|TRBD1|TRBV18|NA
CASSPGQGAFYEQYF
TGTGCCAGCTCACCAGGTCAGGGGGCGTTCTACGAGCAGTACTTC
>TRBJ2-7|NA|TRBV3-1/TRBV3-2|few
CASSPSGSYEQYF
TGTGCCAGCAGCCCGAGCGGTTCCTACGAGCAGTACTTC
>TRBJ2-1|TRBD2|TRBV29-1|NA
CSVETGTSGSNEQFF
TGCAGCGTTGAAACCGGGACTAGCGGGAGCAATGAGCAGTTCTTC
>TRBJ2-7|NA|TRBV12-3/TRBV12-4|NA
CASSPNREQYF
TGTGCCAGCAGTCCAAACAGAGAGCAGTACTTC
>TRBJ1-1|NA|TRBV29-1|NA
CSVADRIREAFF
TGCAGCGTTGCCGACAGGATACGTGAAGCTTTCTTT
>TRBJ2-1|NA|TRBV5-1|NA
CASSLNWGGSSYNEQFF
TGCGCCAGCAGCCTTAATTGGGGCGGAAGCTCCTACAATGAGCAGTTCTTC
>TRBJ2-7|TRBD2|TRBV11-3|NA
CASSLDRELNGRDAYEQYF
TGTGCCAGCAGCTTAGATCGGGAGTTAAACGGGAGGGACGCCTACGAGCAGTACTTC
>TRBJ2-3|TRBD1|TRBV5-1|NA
CASSYEPGQGTDTQYF
TGCGCCAGCAGCTACGAGCCGGGACAGGGCACAGATACGCAGTATTTT
>TRBJ1-4|TRBD1|TRBV14|NA
CASSGGAGGGLFF
TGTGCCAGCAGCGGGGGCGCAGGGGGAGGACTGTTTTTT
>TRBJ1-5|TRBD1|TRBV10-2|NA
CASRDRGFNQPQHF
TGCGCCAGCAGGGACAGGGGGTTCAATCAGCCCCAGCATTTT
>TRBJ1-6|NA|TRBV5-6|NA
CASSFGPGEGGSYNSPLHF
TGTGCCAGCAGCTTTGGCCCAGGGGAAGGAGGCTCCTATAATTCACCCCTCCACTTT
>TRBJ1-2|TRBD1|TRBV16|NA
CASSFRTGGSNYGYTF
TGTGCCAGCAGCTTCCGGACAGGGGGGTCTAACTATGGCTACACCTTC
>TRBJ2-7|NA|TRBV29-1|NA
CSVRKRASYEQYF
TGCAGCGTACGAAAGCGGGCCTCCTACGAGCAGTACTTC
>TRBJ2-1|TRBD2|TRBV5-1|NA
CASRLGLAGHNEQFF
TGCGCCAGCAGGTTGGGACTAGCGGGGCATAATGAGCAGTTCTTC
>TRBJ1-1|NA|TRBV4-2|NA
CASSQVTGNTEAFF
TGTGCCAGCAGCCAAGTAACAGGGAACACTGAAGCTTTCTTT